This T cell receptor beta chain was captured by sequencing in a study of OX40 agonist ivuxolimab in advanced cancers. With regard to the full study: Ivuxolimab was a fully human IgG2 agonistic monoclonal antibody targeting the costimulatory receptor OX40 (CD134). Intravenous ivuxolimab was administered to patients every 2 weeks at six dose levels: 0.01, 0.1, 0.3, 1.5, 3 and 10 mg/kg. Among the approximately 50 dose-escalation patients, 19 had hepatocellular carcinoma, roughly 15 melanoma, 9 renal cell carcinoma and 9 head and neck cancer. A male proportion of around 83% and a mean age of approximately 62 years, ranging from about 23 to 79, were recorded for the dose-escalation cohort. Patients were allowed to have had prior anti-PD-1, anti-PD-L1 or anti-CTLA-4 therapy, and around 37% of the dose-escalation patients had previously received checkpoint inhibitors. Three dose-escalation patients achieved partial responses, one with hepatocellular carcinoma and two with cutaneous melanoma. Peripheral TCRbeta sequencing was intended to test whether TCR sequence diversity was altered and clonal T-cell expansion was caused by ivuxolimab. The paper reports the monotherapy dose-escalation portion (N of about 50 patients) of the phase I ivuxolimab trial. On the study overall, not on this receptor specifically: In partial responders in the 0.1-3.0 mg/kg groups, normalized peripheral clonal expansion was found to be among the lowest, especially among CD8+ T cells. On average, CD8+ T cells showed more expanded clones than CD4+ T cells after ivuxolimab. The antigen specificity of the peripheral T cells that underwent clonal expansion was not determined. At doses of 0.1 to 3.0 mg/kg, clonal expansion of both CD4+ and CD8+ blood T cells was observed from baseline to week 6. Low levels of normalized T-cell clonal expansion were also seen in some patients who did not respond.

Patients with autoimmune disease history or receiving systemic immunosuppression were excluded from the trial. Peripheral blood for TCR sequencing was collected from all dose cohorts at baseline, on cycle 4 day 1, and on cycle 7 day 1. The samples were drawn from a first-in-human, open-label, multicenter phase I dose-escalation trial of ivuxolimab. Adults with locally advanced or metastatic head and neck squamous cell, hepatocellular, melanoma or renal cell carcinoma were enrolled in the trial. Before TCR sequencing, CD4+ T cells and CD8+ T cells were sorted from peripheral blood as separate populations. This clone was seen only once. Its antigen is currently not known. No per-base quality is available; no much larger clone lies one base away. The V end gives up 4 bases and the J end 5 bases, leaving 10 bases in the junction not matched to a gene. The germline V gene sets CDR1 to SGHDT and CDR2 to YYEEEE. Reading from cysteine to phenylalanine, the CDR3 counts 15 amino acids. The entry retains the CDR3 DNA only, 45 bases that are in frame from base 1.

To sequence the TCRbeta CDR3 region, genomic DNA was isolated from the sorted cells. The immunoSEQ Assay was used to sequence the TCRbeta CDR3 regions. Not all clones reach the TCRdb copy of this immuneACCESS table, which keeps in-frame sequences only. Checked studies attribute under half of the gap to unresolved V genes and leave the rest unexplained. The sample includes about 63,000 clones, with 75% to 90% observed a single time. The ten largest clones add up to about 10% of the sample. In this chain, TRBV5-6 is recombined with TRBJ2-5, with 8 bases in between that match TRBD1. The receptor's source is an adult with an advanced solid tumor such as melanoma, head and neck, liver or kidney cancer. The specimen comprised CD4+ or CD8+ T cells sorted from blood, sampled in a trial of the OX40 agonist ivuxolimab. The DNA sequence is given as TGTGCCAGCAGCCTGACAGGGGCAATAGGGGAGACCCAGTACTTC. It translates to CASSLTGAIGETQYF.